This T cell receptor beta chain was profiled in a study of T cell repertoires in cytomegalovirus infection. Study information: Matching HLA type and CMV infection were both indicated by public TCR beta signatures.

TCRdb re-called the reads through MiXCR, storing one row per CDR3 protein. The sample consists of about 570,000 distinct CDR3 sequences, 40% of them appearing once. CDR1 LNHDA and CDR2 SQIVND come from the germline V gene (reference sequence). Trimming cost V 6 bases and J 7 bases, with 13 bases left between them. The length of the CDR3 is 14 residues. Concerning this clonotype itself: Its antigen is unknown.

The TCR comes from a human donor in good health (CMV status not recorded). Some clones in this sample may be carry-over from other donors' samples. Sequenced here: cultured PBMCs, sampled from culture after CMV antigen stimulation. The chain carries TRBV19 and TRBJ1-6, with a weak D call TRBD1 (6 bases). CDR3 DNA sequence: TGTGCCAGTAGCGGACAGTCCGAAAATTCACCCCTCCACTTT. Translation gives CASSGQSENSPLHF.